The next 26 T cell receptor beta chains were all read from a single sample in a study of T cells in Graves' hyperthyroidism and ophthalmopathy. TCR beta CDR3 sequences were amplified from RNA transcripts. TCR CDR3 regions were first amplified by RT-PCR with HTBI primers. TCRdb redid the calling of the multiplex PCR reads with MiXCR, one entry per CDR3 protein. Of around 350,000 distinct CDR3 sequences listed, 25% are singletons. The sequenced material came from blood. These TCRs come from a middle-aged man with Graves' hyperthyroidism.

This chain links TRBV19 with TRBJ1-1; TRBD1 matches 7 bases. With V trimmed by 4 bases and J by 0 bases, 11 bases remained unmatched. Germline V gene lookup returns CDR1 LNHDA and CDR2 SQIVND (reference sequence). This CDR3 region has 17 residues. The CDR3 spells CASSTRGDSPMNTEAFF. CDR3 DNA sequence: TGTGCCAGTAGTACCCGGGGGGACAGTCCTATGAACACTGAAGCTTTCTTT.

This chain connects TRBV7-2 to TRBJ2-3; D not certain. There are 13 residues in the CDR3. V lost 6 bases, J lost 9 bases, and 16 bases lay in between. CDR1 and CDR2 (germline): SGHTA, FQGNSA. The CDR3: CASRSAGMLTQYF. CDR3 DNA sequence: TGTGCCAGCAGATCAGCCGGCATGCTCACGCAGTATTTT. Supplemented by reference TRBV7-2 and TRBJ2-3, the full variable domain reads GAGVSQSPSNKVTEKGKDVELRCDPISGHTALYWYRQSLGQGLEFLIYFQGNSAPDKSGLPSDRFSAERTGGSVSTLTIQRTQQEDSAVYLCASRSAGMLTQYFGPGTRLTVL.

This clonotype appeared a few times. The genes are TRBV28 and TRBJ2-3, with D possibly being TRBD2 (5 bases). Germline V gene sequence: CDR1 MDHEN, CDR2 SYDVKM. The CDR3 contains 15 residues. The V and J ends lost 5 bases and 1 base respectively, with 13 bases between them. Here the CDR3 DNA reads TGTGCCAGCAGTGGCCGCGGAGGCCGCACAGATACGCAGTATTTT. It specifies CASSGRGGRTDTQYF.

The CDR3 DNA reads as TGTGCTAGTGGTCCCCTTGGATCTGTCTCGCGTCCCAACTACAATGAGCAGTTCTTC. Its protein is CASGPLGSVSRPNYNEQFF. V usage is TRBV12-5 and J usage is TRBJ2-1; no clear D. The germline V gene encodes CDR1 LGHNT and CDR2 FRNRAP. V lost 5 bases and J lost 3, with 26 bases in between. This CDR3 has 19 amino acids.

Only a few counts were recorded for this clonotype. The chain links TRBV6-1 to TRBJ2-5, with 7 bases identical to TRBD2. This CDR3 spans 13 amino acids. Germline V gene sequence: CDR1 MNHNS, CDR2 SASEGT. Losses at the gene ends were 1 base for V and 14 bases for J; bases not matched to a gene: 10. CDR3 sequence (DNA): TGTGCCAGCAGTGAAGAGGGATTGGGGAGGGAATACTTC. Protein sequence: CASSEEGLGREYF.

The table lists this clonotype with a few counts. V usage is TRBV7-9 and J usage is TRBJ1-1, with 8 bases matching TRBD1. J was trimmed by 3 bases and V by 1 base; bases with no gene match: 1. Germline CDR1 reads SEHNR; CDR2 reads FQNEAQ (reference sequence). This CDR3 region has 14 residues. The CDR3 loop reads CASSLGTGYTEAFF. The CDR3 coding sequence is TGTGCCAGCAGCTTAGGGACAGGGTACACTGAAGCTTTCTTT.

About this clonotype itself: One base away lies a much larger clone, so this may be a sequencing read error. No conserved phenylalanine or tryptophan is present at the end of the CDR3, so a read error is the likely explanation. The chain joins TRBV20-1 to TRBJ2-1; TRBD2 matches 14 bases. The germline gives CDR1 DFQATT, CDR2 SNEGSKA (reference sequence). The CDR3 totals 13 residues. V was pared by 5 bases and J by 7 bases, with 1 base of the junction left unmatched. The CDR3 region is CSARTSGRNEQFV. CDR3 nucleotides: TGCAGTGCTCGGACTAGCGGGAGGAATGAGCAGTTCGTC.

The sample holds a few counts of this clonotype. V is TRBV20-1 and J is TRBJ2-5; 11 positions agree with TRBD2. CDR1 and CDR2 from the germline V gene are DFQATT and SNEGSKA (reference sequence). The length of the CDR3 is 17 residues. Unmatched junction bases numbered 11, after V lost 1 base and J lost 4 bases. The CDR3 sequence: CSARVIAGGPFLETQYF. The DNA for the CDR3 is TGCAGTGCTAGAGTTATAGCGGGAGGGCCATTCTTAGAGACCCAGTACTTC.

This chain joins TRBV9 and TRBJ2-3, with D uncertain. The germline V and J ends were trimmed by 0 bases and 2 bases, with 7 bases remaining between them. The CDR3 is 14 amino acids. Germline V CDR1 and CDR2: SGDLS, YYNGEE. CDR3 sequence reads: CASSVGGYTDTQYF. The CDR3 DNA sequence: TGTGCCAGCAGCGTAGGGGGATACACAGATACGCAGTATTTT. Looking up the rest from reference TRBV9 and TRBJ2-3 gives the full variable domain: DSGVTQTPKHLITATGQRVTLRCSPRSGDLSVYWYQQSLDQGLQFLIQYYNGEERAKGNILERFSAQQFPDLHSELNLSSLELGDSALYFCASSVGGYTDTQYFGPGTRLTVL.

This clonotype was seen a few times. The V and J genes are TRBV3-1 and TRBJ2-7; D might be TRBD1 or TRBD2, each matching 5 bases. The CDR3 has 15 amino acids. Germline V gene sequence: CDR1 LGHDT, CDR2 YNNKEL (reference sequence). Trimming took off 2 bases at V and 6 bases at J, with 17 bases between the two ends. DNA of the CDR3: TGTGCCAGCAGCCAAAGTCCAGGGAGCTCGGGCGAGCAGTACTTC. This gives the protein CASSQSPGSSGEQYF.

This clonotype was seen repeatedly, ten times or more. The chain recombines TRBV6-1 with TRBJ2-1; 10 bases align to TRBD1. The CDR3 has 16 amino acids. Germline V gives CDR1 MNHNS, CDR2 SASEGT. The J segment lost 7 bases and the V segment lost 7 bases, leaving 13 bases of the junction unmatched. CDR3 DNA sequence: TGTGCCAGCACCCACGCACCGGGACAGGGGAGGAATGAGCAGTTCTTC. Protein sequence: CASTHAPGQGRNEQFF.

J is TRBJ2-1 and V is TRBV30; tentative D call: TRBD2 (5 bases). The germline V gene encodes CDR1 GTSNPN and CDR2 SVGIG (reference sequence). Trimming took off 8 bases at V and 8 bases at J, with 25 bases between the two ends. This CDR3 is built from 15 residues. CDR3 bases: TGTGCCGGCAACCCCCTAAGCGCCCCCGGGGATGAGCAGTTCTTC. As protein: CAGNPLSAPGDEQFF.

The CDR3 region has the DNA TGTGCCAGCAGTATGGACATGGGTACCTACGAGCAGTACTTC. It specifies CASSMDMGTYEQYF. The chain has TRBV6-1 and TRBJ2-7, with D maybe TRBD1 (5 bases). V was trimmed by 5 bases and J by 2 bases, leaving 13 bases between them. The CDR3 is 14 residues long. The germline gives CDR1 MNHNS, CDR2 SASEGT.

The CDR3 protein is CATSDAGAEGYGYTF. Here the CDR3 DNA reads TGTGCCACCAGCGACGCAGGGGCAGAGGGCTATGGCTACACCTTC. The genes are TRBV15 and TRBJ1-2; a weak D match, TRBD1 (6 bases). V was pared by 5 bases and J by 4 bases, with 17 bases between. The germline gives CDR1 LNHNV, CDR2 YYDKDF (reference sequence). The CDR3 runs to 15 residues.

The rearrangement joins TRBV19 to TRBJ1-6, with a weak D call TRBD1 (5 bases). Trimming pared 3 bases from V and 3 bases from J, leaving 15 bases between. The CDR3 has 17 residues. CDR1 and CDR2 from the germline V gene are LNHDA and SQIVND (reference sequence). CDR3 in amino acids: CASSISRDRLYNSPLHF. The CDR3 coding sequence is TGTGCCAGTAGTATCTCTCGCGACAGACTCTATAATTCACCCCTCCACTTT. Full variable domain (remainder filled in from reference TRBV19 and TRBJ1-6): DGGITQSPKYLFRKEGQNVTLSCEQNLNHDAMYWYRQDPGQGLRLIYYSQIVNDFQKGDIAEGYSVSREKKESFPLTVTSAQKNPTAFYLCASSISRDRLYNSPLHFGNGTRLTVT.

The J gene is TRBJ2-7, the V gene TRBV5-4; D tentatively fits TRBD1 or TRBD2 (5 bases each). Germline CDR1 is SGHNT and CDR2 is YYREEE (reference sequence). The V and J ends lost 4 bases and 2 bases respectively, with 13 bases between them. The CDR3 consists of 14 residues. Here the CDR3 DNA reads TGTGCCAGCAGCCTGGGACCGCCGACCTACGAGCAGTACTTC. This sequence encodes CASSLGPPTYEQYF.

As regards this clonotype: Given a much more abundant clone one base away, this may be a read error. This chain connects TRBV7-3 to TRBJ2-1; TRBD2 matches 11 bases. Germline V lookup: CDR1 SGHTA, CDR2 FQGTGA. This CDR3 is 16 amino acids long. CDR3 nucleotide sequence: TGTGCCAGCGGCTTAAGCTTAGCGGGAGGGCCTGGTGAGCAGTTCTTC. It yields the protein CASGLSLAGGPGEQFF.

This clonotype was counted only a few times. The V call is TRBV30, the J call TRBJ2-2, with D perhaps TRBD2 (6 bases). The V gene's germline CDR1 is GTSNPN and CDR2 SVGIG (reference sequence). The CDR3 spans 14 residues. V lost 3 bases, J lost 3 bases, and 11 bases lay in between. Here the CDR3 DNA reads TGTGCCTGGAGCGGGAGAAGCCACACCGGGGAGCTGTTTTTT. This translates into CAWSGRSHTGELFF.

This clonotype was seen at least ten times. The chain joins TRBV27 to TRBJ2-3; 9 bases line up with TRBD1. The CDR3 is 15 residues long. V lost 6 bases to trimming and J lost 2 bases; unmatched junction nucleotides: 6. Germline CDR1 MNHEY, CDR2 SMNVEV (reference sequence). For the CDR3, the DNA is TGTGCCAGCAGGACCGGGACAGGGTACACAGATACGCAGTATTTT. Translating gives CASRTGTGYTDTQYF.

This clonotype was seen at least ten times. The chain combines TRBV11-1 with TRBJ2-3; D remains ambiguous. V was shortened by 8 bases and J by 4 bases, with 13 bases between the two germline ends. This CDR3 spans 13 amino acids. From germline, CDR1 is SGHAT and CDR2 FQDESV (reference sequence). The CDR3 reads CASSNNIADTQYF. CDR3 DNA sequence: TGTGCCAGCTCGAATAATATCGCAGATACGCAGTATTTT.

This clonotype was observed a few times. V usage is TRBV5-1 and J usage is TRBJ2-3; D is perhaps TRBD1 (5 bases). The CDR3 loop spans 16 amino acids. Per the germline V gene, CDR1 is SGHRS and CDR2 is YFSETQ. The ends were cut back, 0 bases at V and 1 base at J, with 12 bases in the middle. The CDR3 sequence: CASSLGGALGTDTQYF. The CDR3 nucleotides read TGCGCCAGCAGCTTGGGTGGGGCGCTGGGCACAGATACGCAGTATTTT. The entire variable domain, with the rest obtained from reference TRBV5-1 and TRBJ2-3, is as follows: KAGVTQTPRYLIKTRGQQVTLSCSPISGHRSVSWYQQTPGQGLQFLFEYFSETQRNKGNFPGRFSGRQFSNSRSEMNVSTLELGDSALYLCASSLGGALGTDTQYFGPGTRLTVL.

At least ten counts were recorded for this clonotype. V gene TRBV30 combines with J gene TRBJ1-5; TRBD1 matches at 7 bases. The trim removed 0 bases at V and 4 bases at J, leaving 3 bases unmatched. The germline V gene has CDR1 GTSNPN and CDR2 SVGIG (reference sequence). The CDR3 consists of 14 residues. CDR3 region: CAWSVGTVNQPQHF. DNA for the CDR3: TGTGCCTGGAGTGTAGGGACAGTTAATCAGCCCCAGCATTTT.

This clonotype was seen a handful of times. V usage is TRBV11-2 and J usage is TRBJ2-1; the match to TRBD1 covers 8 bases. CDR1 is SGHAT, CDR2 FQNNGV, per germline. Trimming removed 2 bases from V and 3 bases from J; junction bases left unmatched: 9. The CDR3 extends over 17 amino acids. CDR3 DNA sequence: TGTGCCAGCAGCTTACTCGTTTCAACAGGGGGCTACAATGAGCAGTTCTTC. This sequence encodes CASSLLVSTGGYNEQFF.

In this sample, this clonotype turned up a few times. CDR3 DNA: TGTGCCAGCGGGGCCGGGGGGGGCTACACCTTC. It specifies CASGAGGGYTF. The V gene is TRBV6-1, the J gene TRBJ1-2, with TRBD1 as a possible D gene (5 bases). Trimming took 8 bases from V and 8 from J, leaving 12 bases between them. CDR1 MNHNS and CDR2 SASEGT come from the germline V gene. CDR3 length equals 11 residues.

CDR3 sequence (DNA): TGTGCCAGCACCGGGGTCGGGGGGAGTTCACCCCTCCACTTT. Amino acid sequence: CASTGVGGSSPLHF. The chain combines TRBV2 with TRBJ1-6; perhaps TRBD1 as D (5 bases). Germline V gene sequence: CDR1 SNHLY, CDR2 FYNNEI. The CDR3 runs to 14 residues. V dropped 7 bases and J dropped 9 bases, with 16 bases sitting between them.

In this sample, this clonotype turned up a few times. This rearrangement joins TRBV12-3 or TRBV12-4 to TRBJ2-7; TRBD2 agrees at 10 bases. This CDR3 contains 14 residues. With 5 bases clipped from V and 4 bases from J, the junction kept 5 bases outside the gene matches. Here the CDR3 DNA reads TGTGCCAGCAGTACGAGCGGGAGGGATTACGAGCAGTACTTC. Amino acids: CASSTSGRDYEQYF.